The present entry profiles one T cell receptor beta chain with its context. Trimming shortened V by 11 bases and J by 4 bases, and 11 bases separated the two germline ends. The CDR3 covers 11 residues. Germline assignment: CDR1 SNHLY and CDR2 FYNNEI. Original data processing: Amplification of reference gene primers was used by the study to estimate nucleated cell counts. Some clones are missing from TCRdb's copy, which holds only in-frame ones; the method was immunoSEQ multiplex PCR. V and J calls and clone size are given by that table; D and trimming were obtained from the DNA. The sample has about 48,000 clones, more than 70% seen once; the top ten hold over 4.5%. These data are taken from a study of blood T cell repertoires in COVID-19. Study summary: Sample material is recorded as cDNA or gDNA derived from T cells, B-cell-depleted T cells, or PBMCs.

Sequenced material: peripheral blood. The clonotype originates from a woman aged 60-75 years with acute or convalescent COVID-19. The gene calls are TRBV2 and TRBJ1-1, with TRBD1 as a possible D gene (6 bases). This CDR3 reads CASNRVTEAFF. DNA of the CDR3: TGTGCCTCCAACAGGGTCACTGAAGCTTTCTTT.